This T cell receptor beta chain was documented in a study of CD8+CD57+ T cells in acquired aplastic anemia. Background on the study: An average of roughly 2.9 ug of DNA was obtained from sorted CD4+ and CD8+ cells. In CD4+ cells, healthy donors produced an average of about 10.8 million reads. The study, taken as a whole, reports: There were over 25 CD8+ CDR3 sequences that occurred in both patients and controls. For CD8+ Simpson's diversity, patients and controls showed no significant difference.

As concerns this clonotype: The antigen remains unidentified.

CDR1 and CDR2 from the germline V gene are SGHTA and FQGNSA. J was trimmed by 2 bases and V by 5 bases; bases with no gene match: 9. The CDR3 spans 16 residues. The study profiled TCR beta VDJ and CDR3 using genomic DNA as template. TCRdb used MiXCR to reprocess the reads, holding one entry per CDR3 protein. The sample includes 40,000 to 50,000 distinct CDR3 sequences, around 70% of them seen just once. Sequencing input: sorted CD4+, CD8+, or CD8+CD57+ T cells (not recorded which) from PBMCs. The chain recombines TRBV7-2 with TRBJ2-5; 9 nucleotides agree with TRBD2. This clonotype was obtained from a human donor in good health, serving as a control. For the CDR3, the DNA is TGTGCCAGCAGCGCTCGACCAGCGGGGGGACAAGAGACCCAGTACTTC. Residues: CASSARPAGGQETQYF. Using reference TRBV7-2 and TRBJ2-5 for the parts outside the CDR3, the full variable domain is GAGVSQSPSNKVTEKGKDVELRCDPISGHTALYWYRQSLGQGLEFLIYFQGNSAPDKSGLPSDRFSAERTGGSVSTLTIQRTQQEDSAVYLCASSARPAGGQETQYFGPGTRLLVL.